This T cell receptor (beta chain) is from a study of beta chain features in type 1 diabetes. Staining for CD45RO/CCR7/CD25/CD127/CD95/CD27 allowed sorting of CD4+ naive, central memory, regulatory and stem cell-like memory cells. Sorting produced populations that all topped 95% purity. As every portion of the isolated RNA was reverse transcribed, the sequencing read expressed TCRB transcripts. The table came from immunoSEQ multiplex PCR; TCRdb's copy has only in-frame clones and leaves some out. The profile covers just over 600,000 clones, with 15% to 17% appearing a single time and 0.09% to 0.095% taken by the ten largest. This clonotype was obtained from a man aged 18 to 35 in good health. The sample consisted of naive CD4+ T cells from blood.

CDR3 sequence: CASSYRGRTDTQYF. CDR3 nucleotide sequence: TGTGCCAGCAGTTACAGGGGGCGCACAGATACGCAGTATTTT. The chain has TRBV6-5 and TRBJ2-3, with 7 bases lining up with TRBD1. The junction had 0 bases not matched to a gene; V was cut back by 2 bases and J by 1 base. Germline V lookup: CDR1 MNHEY, CDR2 SVGAGI. The length of the CDR3 is 14 residues.